This note documents a single T cell receptor beta chain sequence. These data come from a study of CD8+ T cells in alopecia areata. Investigators isolated RNA and reverse transcribed it into cDNA to act as the sequencing template. Profiling relied on immunoSEQ multiplex PCR, and the TCRdb table lists in-frame clones only, not all of them. Among around 100,000 clones listed, just over 70% were seen once. The sample's treatment: oral pan-JAK inhibitor, 5-10 mg twice daily. The starting material was CD8+ T cells sorted from blood, obtained between weeks 44 and 45, from a patient treated with tofacitinib. This clonotype originated in a human donor with alopecia areata.

The CDR3 loop is CAISESGTGITGELFF. The CDR3 nucleotides read TGTGCCATCAGTGAGTCAGGGACAGGTATCACCGGGGAGCTGTTTTTT. This rearrangement joins TRBV10-3 to TRBJ2-2; 8 bases map to TRBD1. The V gene's germline CDR1 is ENHRY and CDR2 SYGVKD. Germline trimming cut 0 bases from V and 4 bases from J; bases unmatched to any gene: 4. This CDR3 is 16 amino acids long.